The text below deals with one T cell receptor beta chain. Germline values: CDR1 SGHTA, CDR2 FQGNSA. The CDR3 totals 15 residues. Trimming took off 3 bases at V and 3 bases at J, with 14 bases between the two ends. Sequencing used immunoSEQ multiplex PCR; TCRdb keeps in-frame clones, though not all of them. The sample lists more than 200,000 clones; 70% to 90% were seen once. This entry is derived from a study of blood T cell repertoires in COVID-19. What was sequenced was peripheral blood. The genes are TRBV7-2 and TRBJ1-2; D gene unclear. The sequence came from a man aged 50 to 60 with COVID-19, enrolled during active disease. The CDR3 DNA reads TGTGCCAGCAGCTTCGGGGAAGGGTATTACTATGGCTACACCTTC. Residues: CASSFGEGYYYGYTF. Combining the CDR3 with reference TRBV7-2 and TRBJ1-2 gives the whole variable domain GAGVSQSPSNKVTEKGKDVELRCDPISGHTALYWYRQSLGQGLEFLIYFQGNSAPDKSGLPSDRFSAERTGGSVSTLTIQRTQQEDSAVYLCASSFGEGYYYGYTFGSGTRLTVV.